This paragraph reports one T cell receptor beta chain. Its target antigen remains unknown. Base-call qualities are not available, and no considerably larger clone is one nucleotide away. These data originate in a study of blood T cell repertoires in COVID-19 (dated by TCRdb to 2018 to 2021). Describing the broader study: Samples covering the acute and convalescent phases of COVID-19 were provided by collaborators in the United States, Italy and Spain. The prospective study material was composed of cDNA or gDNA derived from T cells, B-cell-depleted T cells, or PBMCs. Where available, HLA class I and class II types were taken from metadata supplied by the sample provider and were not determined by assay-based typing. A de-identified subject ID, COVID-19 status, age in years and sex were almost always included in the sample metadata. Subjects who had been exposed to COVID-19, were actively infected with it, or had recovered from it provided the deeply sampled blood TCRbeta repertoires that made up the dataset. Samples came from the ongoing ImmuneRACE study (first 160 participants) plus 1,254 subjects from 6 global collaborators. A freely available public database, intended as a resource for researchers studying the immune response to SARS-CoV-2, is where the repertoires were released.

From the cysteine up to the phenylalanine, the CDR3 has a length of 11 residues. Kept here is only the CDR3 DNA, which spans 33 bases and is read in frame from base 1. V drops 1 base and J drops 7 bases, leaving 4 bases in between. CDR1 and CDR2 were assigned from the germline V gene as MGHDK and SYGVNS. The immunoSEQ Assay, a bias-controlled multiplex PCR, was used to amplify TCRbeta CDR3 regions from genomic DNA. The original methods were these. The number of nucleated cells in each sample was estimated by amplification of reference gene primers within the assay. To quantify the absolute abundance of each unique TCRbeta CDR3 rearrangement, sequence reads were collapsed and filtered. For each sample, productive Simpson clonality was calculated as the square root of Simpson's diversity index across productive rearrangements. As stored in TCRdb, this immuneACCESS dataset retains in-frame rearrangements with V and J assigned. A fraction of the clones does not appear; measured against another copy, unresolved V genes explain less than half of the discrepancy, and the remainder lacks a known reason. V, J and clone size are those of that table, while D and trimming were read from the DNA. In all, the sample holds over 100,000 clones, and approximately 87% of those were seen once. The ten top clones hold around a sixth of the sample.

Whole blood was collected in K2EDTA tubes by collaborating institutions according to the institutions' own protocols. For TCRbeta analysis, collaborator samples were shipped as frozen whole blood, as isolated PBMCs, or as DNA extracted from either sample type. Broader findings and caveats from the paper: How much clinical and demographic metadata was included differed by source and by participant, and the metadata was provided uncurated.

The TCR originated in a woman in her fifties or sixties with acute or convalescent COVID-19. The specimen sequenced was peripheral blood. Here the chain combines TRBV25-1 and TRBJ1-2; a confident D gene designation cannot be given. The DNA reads TGTGCCAGCAGTGAATCTTTTGGCTACACCTTC. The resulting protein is CASSESFGYTF.